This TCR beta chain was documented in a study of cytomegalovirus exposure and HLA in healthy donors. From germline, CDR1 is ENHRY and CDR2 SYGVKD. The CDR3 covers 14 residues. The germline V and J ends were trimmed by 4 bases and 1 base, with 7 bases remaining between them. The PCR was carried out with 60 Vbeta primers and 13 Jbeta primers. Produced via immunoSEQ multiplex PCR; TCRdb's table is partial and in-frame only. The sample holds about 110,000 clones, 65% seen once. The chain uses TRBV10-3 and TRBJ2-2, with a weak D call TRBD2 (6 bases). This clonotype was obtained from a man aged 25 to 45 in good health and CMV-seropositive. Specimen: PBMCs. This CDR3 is CAISGRGNTGELFF. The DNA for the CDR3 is TGTGCCATCAGTGGGAGGGGGAACACCGGGGAGCTGTTTTTT.